Here is one T cell receptor (beta chain) with its context. Study processing details: For nucleated cells, counts were estimated from reference gene primer amplification. Profiled with immunoSEQ multiplex PCR; TCRdb holds only in-frame clones, not every one. That table gives V, J and clone size, and the DNA gave D and trimming. The top ten clones hold 12% of a sample with 250,000 to 300,000 clones, roughly nine tenths of them seen once. The junction had 5 bases not matched to a gene; V was cut back by 2 bases and J by 1 base. Germline V CDR1 and CDR2: MNHEY, SVGAGI. The CDR3 loop spans 15 amino acids. Those enrolled in Seattle joined during active infection and were followed longitudinally afterward. This sample is drawn from a study of blood T cell repertoires in COVID-19. Study-level background: In each case, the material was cDNA or gDNA derived from T cells, B-cell-depleted T cells, or PBMCs.

The receptor's source is a woman between 25 and 40 years old with COVID-19, enrolled during active disease. This chain connects TRBV6-5 to TRBJ2-7; 7 bases fit TRBD1. The specimen was peripheral blood. The CDR3, as DNA: TGTGCCAGCAGTTACGGCGCACAGGGGTCCTACGAGCAGTACTTC. The encoded protein is CASSYGAQGSYEQYF.